These T cell receptor beta chains were read from a single sample in a study of technical replicates of blood from several donors. Measured with immunoSEQ multiplex PCR; TCRdb has only the in-frame clones, and not every one. The sample includes around 60,000 clones, 80% to 95% of them seen just once. The sample comprised PBMCs. These receptors originate from a human donor in good health. Some clones in this sample may be carry-over from other donors' samples. CDR3s include the opening cysteine and the closing phenylalanine or tryptophan. The D gene is left open where the match is weak. Some rows mark clone size as missing; the rest say once, few, many or name a class of expanded clone.

>TRBD1|.|TRBJ1-5|TRBV2
CASSVYRGGDQPQHF
TGTGCCAGCAGTGTATACAGGGGTGGAGATCAGCCCCAGCATTTT
>.|.|TRBJ2-6|TRBV4-1
CASSQGRARGRGANVLTF
TGCGCCAGCAGCCAAGGCCGGGCCAGGGGACGGGGGGCCAACGTCCTGACTTTC
>TRBD1|.|TRBJ2-5|TRBV15
CATSRGDSQETQYF
TGTGCCACCAGCAGGGGGGACAGCCAGGAGACCCAGTACTTC
>TRBD2|.|TRBJ2-7|TRBV6-6
CASSSGTSISYEQYF
TGTGCCAGCAGTTCCGGGACTAGCATCTCCTACGAGCAGTACTTC
>TRBD1|.|TRBJ1-3|TRBV7-9
CASSLDRSSGNTIYF
TGTGCCAGCAGCCTGGACAGGAGCTCTGGAAACACCATATATTTT
>TRBD2|once|TRBJ2-1|TRBV27
CASSLPGLAGGLGEQFF
TGTGCCAGCAGTTTACCAGGACTAGCGGGAGGTCTCGGTGAGCAGTTCTTC
>.|once|TRBJ2-7|TRBV19
CASSEGYEQYF
TGTGCCAGTAGTGAGGGCTACGAGCAGTACTTC
>.|once|TRBJ1-1|TRBV7-3
CASSLGGESTEAFF
TGTGCCAGCAGCTTAGGGGGGGAATCCACTGAAGCTTTCTTT
>.|.|TRBJ2-6|TRBV7-2
CASSPGVGGSPGANVLTF
TGTGCCAGCAGCCCAGGGGTGGGAGGGTCTCCTGGGGCCAACGTCCTGACTTTC
>TRBD1|once|TRBJ2-2|TRBV6-5
CASRATGSAGELFF
TGTGCCAGCAGAGCGACAGGGTCGGCCGGGGAGCTGTTTTTT
>.|.|TRBJ2-7|TRBV18
CASSSPGGFYEQYF
TGTGCCAGCTCCTCTCCGGGGGGCTTCTACGAGCAGTACTTC
>TRBD1|.|TRBJ2-5|TRBV11-3
CASSLGTGRWETQYF
TGTGCCAGCAGCTTGGGGACAGGGCGGTGGGAGACCCAGTACTTC
>.|.|TRBJ2-1|TRBV19
CASSIGVVRGNNEQFF
TGTGCCAGTAGTATCGGCGTGGTGCGGGGAAACAATGAGCAGTTCTTC
>TRBD1|once|TRBJ1-1|TRBV6-5
CASSDRENTEAFF
TGTGCCAGCAGTGACAGGGAGAACACTGAAGCTTTCTTT
>.|.|TRBJ1-5|TRBV4-3
CASSLTGSNQPQHF
TGCGCCAGCAGCCTAACGGGGAGCAATCAGCCCCAGCATTTT
>TRBD1|once|TRBJ1-2|TRBV7-3
CASSANRGGYSF
TGTGCCAGCAGTGCTAACAGGGGTGGCTACAGCTTC
>TRBD1|.|TRBJ2-5|TRBV11-1
CASSLTGTAKTQYF
TGTGCCAGCAGCTTGACAGGGACGGCGAAGACCCAGTACTTC
>.|.|TRBJ1-1|TRBV28
CASSKQGLGTEAFF
TGTGCCAGCAGTAAACAGGGATTGGGCACTGAAGCTTTCTTT
>TRBD1|.|TRBJ1-1|TRBV6-6
CASIKDRGSTEAFF
TGTGCCAGCATCAAGGACAGGGGGAGCACTGAAGCTTTCTTT
>TRBD2|.|TRBJ2-1|TRBV7-6
CASSLRTSGRAGDEQFF
TGTGCCAGCAGCCTGAGGACTAGCGGGAGGGCCGGGGATGAGCAGTTCTTC